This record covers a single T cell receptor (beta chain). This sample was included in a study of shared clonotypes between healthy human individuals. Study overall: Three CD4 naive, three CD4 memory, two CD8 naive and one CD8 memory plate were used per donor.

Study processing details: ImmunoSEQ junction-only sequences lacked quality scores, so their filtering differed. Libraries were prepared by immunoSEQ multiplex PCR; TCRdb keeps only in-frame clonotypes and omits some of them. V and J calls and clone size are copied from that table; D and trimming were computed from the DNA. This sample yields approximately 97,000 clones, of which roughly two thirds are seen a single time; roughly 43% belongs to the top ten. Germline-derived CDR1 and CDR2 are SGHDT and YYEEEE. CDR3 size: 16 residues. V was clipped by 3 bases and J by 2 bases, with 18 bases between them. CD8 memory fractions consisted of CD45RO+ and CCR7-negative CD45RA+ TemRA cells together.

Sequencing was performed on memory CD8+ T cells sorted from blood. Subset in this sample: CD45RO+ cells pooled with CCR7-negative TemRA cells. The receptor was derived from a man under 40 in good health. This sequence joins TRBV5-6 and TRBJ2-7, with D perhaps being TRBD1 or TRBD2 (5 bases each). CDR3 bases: TGTGCCAGCAGCTCGGGATCCGGGGCTCTAGCCTACGAGCAGTACTTC. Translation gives CASSSGSGALAYEQYF.